This is a list of T cell receptor beta chains from one sample in a study of T cell responses to AZD1222 COVID-19 vaccine. TCRdb keeps only in-frame clones here, not all; method: immunoSEQ multiplex PCR. The table records about 100,000 clones, 80% to 95% of them present only once. Sequencing used peripheral blood, obtained on day 0 of AZD1222 vaccination. These receptors were taken from an adult in good health. Each CDR3 is given with its conserved first and last residue. The D gene is left open where the match is weak. The size of a clone is reported for some rows only, either as once, few or many, or as a class for expanded clones.

clone_size j_call d_call v_call cdr3_aa cdr3_nt
NA TRBJ1-6 NA TRBV2 CASSEVGRGDNSPLHF TGTGCCAGCAGTGAAGTTGGGAGGGGTGATAATTCACCCCTCCACTTT
NA TRBJ1-6 NA TRBV15 CATSRDSLRTEPYSPLHF TGTGCCACCAGCAGAGATAGTCTTCGGACGGAGCCCTATTCACCCCTCCACTTT
NA TRBJ2-7 NA TRBV7-2 CASSSNTGFYEQYF TGTGCCAGCAGCTCTAATACAGGGTTCTACGAGCAGTACTTC
NA TRBJ1-2 NA TRBV6-1 CASSASFGGPDYGYTF TGTGCCAGCAGTGCCAGCTTTGGGGGCCCGGACTATGGCTACACCTTC
NA TRBJ1-2 NA TRBV19 CASSRGRGGYGYTF TGTGCCAGTAGTAGGGGCCGGGGAGGTTATGGCTACACCTTC
NA TRBJ2-5 TRBD2 TRBV5-6 CASSLGTSGIQETQYF TGTGCCAGCAGCTTGGGGACTAGCGGCATCCAAGAGACCCAGTACTTC
NA TRBJ1-2 NA TRBV18 CASSPPGEGNYGYTF TGTGCCAGCTCACCACCGGGGGAGGGGAACTATGGCTACACCTTC
few TRBJ2-4 TRBD1 TRBV2 CASSDWTGKNIQYF TGTGCCAGCAGTGATTGGACAGGGAAAAACATTCAGTACTTC
NA TRBJ1-5 NA TRBV5-6 CASSQGRQQPQHF TGTGCCAGCAGCCAGGGTCGCCAGCAGCCCCAGCATTTT
NA TRBJ2-1 NA TRBV3-1/TRBV3-2 CASSQGNLYNEQFF TGTGCCAGCAGCCAAGGAAACCTCTACAATGAGCAGTTCTTC
once TRBJ2-7 NA TRBV3-1/TRBV3-2 CASSPQTLYEQYF TGTGCCAGCAGCCCTCAGACACTCTACGAGCAGTACTTC
once TRBJ1-5 TRBD1 TRBV10-2 CASRVTGAKGGNQPQHF TGCGCCAGCAGGGTGACAGGGGCTAAAGGCGGCAATCAGCCCCAGCATTTT
NA TRBJ2-1 TRBD2 TRBV7-3 CASSPGTSGAPLSSYNEQFF TGTGCCAGCAGCCCGGGGACTAGCGGGGCCCCGCTAAGCTCCTACAATGAGCAGTTCTTC
NA TRBJ2-7 NA TRBV19 CASTPGNTGNPYEQYF TGTGCCAGTACCCCGGGTAACACAGGAAACCCCTACGAGCAGTACTTC
NA TRBJ1-1 NA TRBV4-1 CASSQEISGYTEAFF TGCGCCAGCAGCCAAGAAATATCGGGCTACACTGAAGCTTTCTTT
NA TRBJ2-2 NA TRBV5-5 CASSWGTKGTGELFF TGTGCCAGCAGCTGGGGTACAAAAGGGACCGGGGAGCTGTTTTTT
NA TRBJ2-7 TRBD2 TRBV7-8 CATRDSGRAGEQYF TGTGCCACGAGAGATAGCGGGAGGGCGGGGGAGCAGTACTTC
NA TRBJ1-5 NA TRBV10-2 CASKIGGGNQPQHF TGCGCCAGTAAGATTGGAGGCGGCAATCAGCCCCAGCATTTT
NA TRBJ2-3 TRBD2 TRBV5-5 CASSPAILADTQYF TGTGCCAGCAGCCCCGCAATACTAGCGGATACGCAGTATTTT
NA TRBJ2-3 NA TRBV5-1 CASSLGVSDSTDTQYF TGCGCCAGCAGCTTGGGGGTCAGCGATTCCACAGATACGCAGTATTTT
NA TRBJ2-3 TRBD2 TRBV6-5 CASRRTSGVDTQYF TGTGCCAGCAGAAGGACTAGCGGGGTAGATACGCAGTATTTT
NA TRBJ1-1 TRBD1 TRBV10-1 CASSQGQGQDTEAFF TGCGCCAGCAGTCAAGGACAGGGACAGGACACTGAAGCTTTCTTT
NA TRBJ1-4 NA TRBV18 CASSPGAAGDEKLFF TGTGCCAGCTCACCAGGGGCAGCTGGGGATGAAAAACTGTTTTTT
NA TRBJ2-2 NA TRBV3-1/TRBV3-2 CASSQGISWTGELFF TGTGCCAGCAGCCAGGGTATCAGCTGGACCGGGGAGCTGTTTTTT